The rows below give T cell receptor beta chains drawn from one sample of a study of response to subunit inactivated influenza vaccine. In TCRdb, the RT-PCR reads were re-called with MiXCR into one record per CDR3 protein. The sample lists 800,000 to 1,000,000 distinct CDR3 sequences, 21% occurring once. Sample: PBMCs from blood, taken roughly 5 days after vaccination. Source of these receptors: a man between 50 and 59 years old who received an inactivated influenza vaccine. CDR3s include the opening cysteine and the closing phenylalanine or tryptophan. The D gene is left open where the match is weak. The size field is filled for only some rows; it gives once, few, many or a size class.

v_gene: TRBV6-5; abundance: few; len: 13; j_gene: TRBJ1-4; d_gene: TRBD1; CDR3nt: TGTGCCAGCAGTTACGACAGGGTTGAAAAACTGTTTTTT; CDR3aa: CASSYDRVEKLFF
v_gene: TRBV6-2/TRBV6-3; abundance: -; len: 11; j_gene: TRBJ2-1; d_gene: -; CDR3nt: TGTGCCAGCAGATCTCGCTTTGAGCAGTTCTTC; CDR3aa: CASRSRFEQFF
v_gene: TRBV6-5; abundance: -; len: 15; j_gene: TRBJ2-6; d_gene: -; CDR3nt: TGTGCCAGCAGTTACTCGATTACTGGGGCCAACGTCCTGACTTTC; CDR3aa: CASSYSITGANVLTF
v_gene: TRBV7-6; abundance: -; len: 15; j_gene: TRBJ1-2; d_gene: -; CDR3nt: TGTGCCAGCAGCTTTGGACCGCAAGCTAACTATGGCTACACCTTC; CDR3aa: CASSFGPQANYGYTF
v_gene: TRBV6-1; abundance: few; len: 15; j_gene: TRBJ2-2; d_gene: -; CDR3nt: TGTGCCAGCAGTCGCACCACTACAGGGACCGGGGAGCTGTTTTTT; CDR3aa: CASSRTTTGTGELFF
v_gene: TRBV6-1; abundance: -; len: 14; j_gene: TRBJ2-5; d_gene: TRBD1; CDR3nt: TGTGCCAGCAGCGGACAGGGAAAACAAGAGACCCAGTACTTC; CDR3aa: CASSGQGKQETQYF
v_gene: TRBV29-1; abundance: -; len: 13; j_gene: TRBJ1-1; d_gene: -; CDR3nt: TGCAGCGTTGTGGAGGGCAGGGTCACTGAAGCTTTCTTT; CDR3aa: CSVVEGRVTEAFF
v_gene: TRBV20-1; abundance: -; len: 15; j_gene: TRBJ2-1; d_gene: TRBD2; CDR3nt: TGCAGTGCAACAGGGACTAGCGGGAGGTCGGGTGAGCAGTTCTTC; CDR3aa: CSATGTSGRSGEQFF
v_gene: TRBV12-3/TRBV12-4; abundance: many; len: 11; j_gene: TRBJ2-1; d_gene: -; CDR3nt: TGTGCCAGCAGTTTCATCTATGAGCAGTTCTTC; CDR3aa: CASSFIYEQFF
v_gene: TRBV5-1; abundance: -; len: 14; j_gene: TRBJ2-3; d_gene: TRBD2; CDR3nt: TGCGCCAGCAGCTTCGGGGGGGCTGGAAATACGCAGTATTTT; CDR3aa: CASSFGGAGNTQYF
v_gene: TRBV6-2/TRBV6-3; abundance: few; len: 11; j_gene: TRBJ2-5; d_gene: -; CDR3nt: TGTGCCAGCAGGAGGGATGAGACCCAGTACTTC; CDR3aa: CASRRDETQYF
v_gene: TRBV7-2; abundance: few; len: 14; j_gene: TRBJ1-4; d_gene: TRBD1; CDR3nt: TGTGCCAGCAGTCCACAGGGGGCTGGAGAAAAACTGTTTTTT; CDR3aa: CASSPQGAGEKLFF
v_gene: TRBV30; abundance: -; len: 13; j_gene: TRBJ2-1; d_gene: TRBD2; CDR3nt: TGTGCCTGGAGTAAGGGACTAGCGAGTGAGCAGTTCTTC; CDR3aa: CAWSKGLASEQFF
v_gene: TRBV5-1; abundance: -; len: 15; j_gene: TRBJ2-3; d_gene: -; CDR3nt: TGCGCCAGCAGCCGCGGGACCCAGAGCCCAGATACGCAGTATTTT; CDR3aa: CASSRGTQSPDTQYF
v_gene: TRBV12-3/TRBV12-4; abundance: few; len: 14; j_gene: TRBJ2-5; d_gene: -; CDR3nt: TGTGCCAGCAGTTTAACGGGCCCGGGAGAGACCCAGTACTTC; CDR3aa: CASSLTGPGETQYF
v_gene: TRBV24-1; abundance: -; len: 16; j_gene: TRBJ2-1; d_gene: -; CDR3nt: TGTGCCACCAGTGAAGCTACAGGGAACTCCTACAATGAGCAGTTCTTC; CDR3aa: CATSEATGNSYNEQFF
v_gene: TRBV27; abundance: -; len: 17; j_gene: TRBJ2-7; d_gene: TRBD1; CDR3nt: TGTGCCAGCAGTTTAACGGCTCGGACAGGGGCTTCCTACGAGCAGTACTTC; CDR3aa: CASSLTARTGASYEQYF
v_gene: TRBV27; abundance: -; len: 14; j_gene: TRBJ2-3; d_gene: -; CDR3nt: TGTGCCAGCAGTGAACTCGGACGCACAGATACGCAGTATTTT; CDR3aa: CASSELGRTDTQYF
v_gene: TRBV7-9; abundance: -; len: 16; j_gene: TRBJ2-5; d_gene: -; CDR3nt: TGTGCCAGCAGCTTTAATCAGGACTTCCTTGGAGAGACCCAGTACTTC; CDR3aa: CASSFNQDFLGETQYF
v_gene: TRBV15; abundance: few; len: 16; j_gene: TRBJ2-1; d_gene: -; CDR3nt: TGTGCCACCAGCCCCGGTGGGGGGAGCTCCTACAATGAGCAGTTCTTC; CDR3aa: CATSPGGGSSYNEQFF
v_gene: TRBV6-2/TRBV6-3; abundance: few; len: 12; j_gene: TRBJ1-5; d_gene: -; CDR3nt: TGTGCCAGCAGTACCCTCAGTGGGCCCCAGCATTTT; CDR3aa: CASSTLSGPQHF
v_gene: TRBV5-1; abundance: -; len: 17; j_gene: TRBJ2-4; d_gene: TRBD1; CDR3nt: TGCGCCAGCAGCATGGACAGGGGAGGAGGGAGCAAAAACATTCAGTACTTC; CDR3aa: CASSMDRGGGSKNIQYF
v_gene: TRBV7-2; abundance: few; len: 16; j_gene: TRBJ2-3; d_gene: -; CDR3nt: TGTGCCAGCAGCTTAAGGACTCTAATGGGGACAGATACGCAGTATTTT; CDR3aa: CASSLRTLMGTDTQYF
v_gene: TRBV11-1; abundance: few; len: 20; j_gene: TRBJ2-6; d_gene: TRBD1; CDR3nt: TGTGCCAGCAGCTTAATCATCGCGGACAGGGATATGACTGGGGCCAACGTCCTGACTTTC; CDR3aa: CASSLIIADRDMTGANVLTF
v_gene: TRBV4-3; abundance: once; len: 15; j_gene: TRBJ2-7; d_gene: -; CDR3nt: TGCGCCAGCGCTTTCAGTGTAGGGAGGGGGAACGAGCAGTACTTC; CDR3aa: CASAFSVGRGNEQYF
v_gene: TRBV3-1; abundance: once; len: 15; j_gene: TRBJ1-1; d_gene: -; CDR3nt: TGTGCCAGCAGCTCCGGGGCACAGGGCCACACTGAAGCTTTCTTT; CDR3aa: CASSSGAQGHTEAFF
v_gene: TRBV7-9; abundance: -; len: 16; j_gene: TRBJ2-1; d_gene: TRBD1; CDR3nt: TGTGCCAGCAGCGTATACCGGGACAGGGGTCACAATGAGCAGTTCTTC; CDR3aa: CASSVYRDRGHNEQFF
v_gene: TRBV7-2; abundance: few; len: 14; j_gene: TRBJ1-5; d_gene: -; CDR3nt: TGTGCCAGCAGCTTCCTGTTGAGTCGCCAGCCCCAGCATTTT; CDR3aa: CASSFLLSRQPQHF
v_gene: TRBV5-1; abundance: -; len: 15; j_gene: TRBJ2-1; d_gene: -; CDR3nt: TGCGCCAGCAGCTTGGGAGGATACCTCTACAATGAGCAGTTCTTC; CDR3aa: CASSLGGYLYNEQFF
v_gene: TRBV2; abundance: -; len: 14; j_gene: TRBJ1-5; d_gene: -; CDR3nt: TGTGCCAGCAGTGGGGGGGTATACAATCAGCCCCAGCATTTT; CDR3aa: CASSGGVYNQPQHF
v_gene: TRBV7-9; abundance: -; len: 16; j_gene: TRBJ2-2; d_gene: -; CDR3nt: TGTGCCAGCAGCTTACATCTGGCGACGAACACCGGGGAGCTGTTTTTT; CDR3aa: CASSLHLATNTGELFF
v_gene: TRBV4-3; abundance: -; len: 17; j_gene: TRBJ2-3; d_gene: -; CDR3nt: TGCGCCAGCAGCCAATCCGACTGGGGATTAAGCACAGATACGCAGTATTTT; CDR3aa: CASSQSDWGLSTDTQYF
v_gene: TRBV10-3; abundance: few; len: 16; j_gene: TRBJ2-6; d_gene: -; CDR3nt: TGTGCCATCAGTGAGTCCGGCAGAACTGGGGCCAACGTCCTGACTTTC; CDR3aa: CAISESGRTGANVLTF
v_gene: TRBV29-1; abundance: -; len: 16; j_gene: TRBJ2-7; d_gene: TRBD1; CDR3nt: TGCAGCGTTGAGGGGCTCAGGGGGCACCACTCCTACGAGCAGTACTTC; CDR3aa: CSVEGLRGHHSYEQYF
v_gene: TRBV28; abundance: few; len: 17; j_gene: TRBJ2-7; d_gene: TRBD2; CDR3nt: TGTGCCAGCAGTTTTCTAGCGGGGGGGCTAACTGGTTACGAGCAGTACTTC; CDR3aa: CASSFLAGGLTGYEQYF
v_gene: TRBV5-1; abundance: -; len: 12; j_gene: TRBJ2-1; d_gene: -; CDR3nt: TGCGCCAGCAGCATAGGGGTAAATGAGCAGTTCTTC; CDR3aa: CASSIGVNEQFF